This entry features one TCR beta chain sequence. The record originates from a study of cytomegalovirus exposure and HLA in healthy donors. Repertoires were generated with immunoSEQ multiplex PCR, while TCRdb's copy carries only in-frame clones and drops some. The data hold under 300,000 clones, with about 86% observed a single time. Trimming pared 7 bases from V and 2 bases from J, leaving 11 bases between. The CDR3 sequence is 13 residues long. Germline V gene data show CDR1 as MNHNS and CDR2 as SASEGT. V is TRBV6-1 and J is TRBJ1-2, with a tentative D call TRBD1 (6 bases). The clonotype originates from a woman between 25 and 40 years old in good health and CMV-seropositive. The sample was PBMCs. CDR3 in amino acids: CASKQGINYGYTF. CDR3 in DNA: TGTGCCAGCAAGCAGGGGATAAACTATGGCTACACCTTC.